The clone carrying this T cell receptor (beta chain) has a single count. The antigen remains unidentified. The data stem from a study of shared clonotypes between healthy human individuals. Study context: Three plates each covered CD4 naive and memory; CD8 naive two, CD8 memory one.

Terminally differentiated effector memory CD45RA+ cells were excluded from the naive CD8 cells, which were CD45RO-negative and positively selected for CCR7. Sequencing was at deep level. Sequencing was performed with immunoSEQ multiplex PCR; in TCRdb, only in-frame clones are kept and a portion is missing. The sample carries about 1,900,000 clones, about 95% recorded once. General study results and limits: Limitation of the genetic and exposure-history diversity represented came from the few donors.

The specimen was naive CD8+ T cells sorted from blood. This clonotype was sampled from a man between 18 and 35 years old in good health.

DNA of the CDR3: TGTGCCAGCAGAGCTGACGGGAAAGGGGGAAACACCATATATTTT. Translated: CASRADGKGGNTIYF. This chain joins TRBV27 and TRBJ1-3; D call uncertain. Germline V gene data show CDR1 as MNHEY and CDR2 as SMNVEV (reference sequence). The CDR3 totals 15 residues. Trimming took off 6 bases at V and 4 bases at J, with 16 bases between the two ends.